The clone carrying this T cell receptor (delta chain) was seen only a few times. Its specificity is not known. Germline CDR1 reads TSWWSYY; CDR2 reads QGS. V gave up 0 bases and J gave up 0 bases; unmatched junction bases: 27. The CDR3 length is 24 residues. The source of the sample is a study of Vδ1+ human thymocytes. Study-wide points: Thymic TRG and TRD repertoires appeared highly polyclonal, with Gaussian CDR3 length distributions.

The template was reverse-transcribed extracted RNA. CDR3 amplicons came from multiplex PCR with pooled V-gene forward and constant-region reverse primers. TCRdb re-called the multiplex PCR reads with CATT. The table shows 45,000 to 75,000 delta-chain clones, with roughly 16% occurring only once. The chain carries TRDV1 and TRDJ1, with TRDD3 matching 8 bases. The sequence was collected from a girl under three years old who had congenital heart surgery. Sequenced: Vdelta1+ gamma-delta thymocytes from the thymus. Indicated subset: FACS-sorted CD3+ TCRalphabeta- TCRVdelta1+ TCRVdelta2- thymocytes. The CDR3 DNA reads as TGTGCTCTTGGGGAACTATCTACGGGGGGATATAGGGTAACCAACCCCTTCTACACCGATAAACTCATCTTT. Encoded protein: CALGELSTGGYRVTNPFYTDKLIF.